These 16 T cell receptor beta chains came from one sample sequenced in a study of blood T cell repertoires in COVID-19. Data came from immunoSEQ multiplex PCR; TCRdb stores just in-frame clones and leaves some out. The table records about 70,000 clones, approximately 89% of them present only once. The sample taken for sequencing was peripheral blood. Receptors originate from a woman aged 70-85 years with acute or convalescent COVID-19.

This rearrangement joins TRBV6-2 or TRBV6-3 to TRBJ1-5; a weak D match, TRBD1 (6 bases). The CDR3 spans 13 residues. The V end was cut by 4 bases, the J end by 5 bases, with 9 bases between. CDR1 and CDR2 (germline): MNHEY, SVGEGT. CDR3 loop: CASSFRTDQPQHF. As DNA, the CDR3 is TGTGCCAGCAGTTTTCGGACAGATCAGCCCCAGCATTTT.

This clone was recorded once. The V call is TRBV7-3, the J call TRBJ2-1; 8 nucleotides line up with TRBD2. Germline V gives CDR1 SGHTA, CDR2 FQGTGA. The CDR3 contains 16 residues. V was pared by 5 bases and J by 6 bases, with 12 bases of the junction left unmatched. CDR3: CASSDTAGVIVNEQFF. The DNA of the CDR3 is TGTGCCAGCAGCGATACAGCGGGAGTCATTGTCAATGAGCAGTTCTTC.

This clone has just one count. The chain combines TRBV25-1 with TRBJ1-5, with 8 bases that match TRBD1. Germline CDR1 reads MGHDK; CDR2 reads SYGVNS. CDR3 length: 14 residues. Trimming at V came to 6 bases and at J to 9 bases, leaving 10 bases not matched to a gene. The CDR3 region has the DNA TGTGCCAGCAGCAGGACAGGGTCCGGGGGGCCCCAGCATTTT. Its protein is CASSRTGSGGPQHF.

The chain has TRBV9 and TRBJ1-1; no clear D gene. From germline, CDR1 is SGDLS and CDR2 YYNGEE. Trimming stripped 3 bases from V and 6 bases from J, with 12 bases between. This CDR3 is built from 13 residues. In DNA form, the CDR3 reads TGTGCCAGCAGCGCCCGGGTTGGGTCTGAAGCTTTCTTT. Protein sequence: CASSARVGSEAFF.

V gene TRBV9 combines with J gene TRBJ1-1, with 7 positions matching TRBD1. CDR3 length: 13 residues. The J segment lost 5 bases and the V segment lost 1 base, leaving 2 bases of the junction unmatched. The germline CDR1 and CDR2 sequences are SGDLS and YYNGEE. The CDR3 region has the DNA TGTGCCAGCAGCGTAACACAGGGGACTGAAGCTTTCTTT. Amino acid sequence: CASSVTQGTEAFF.

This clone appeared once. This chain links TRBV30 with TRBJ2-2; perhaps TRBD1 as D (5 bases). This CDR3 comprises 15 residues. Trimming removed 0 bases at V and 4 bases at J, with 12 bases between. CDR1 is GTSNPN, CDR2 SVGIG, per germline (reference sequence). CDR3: CAWSVAGSSTGELFF. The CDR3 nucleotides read TGTGCCTGGAGTGTCGCAGGGTCTAGCACCGGGGAGCTGTTTTTT.

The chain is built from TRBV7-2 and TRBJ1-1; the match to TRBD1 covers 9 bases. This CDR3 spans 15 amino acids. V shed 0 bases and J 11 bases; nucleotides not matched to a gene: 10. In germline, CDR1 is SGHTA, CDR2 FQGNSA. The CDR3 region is CASSLAPGQGSWAFF. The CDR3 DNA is TGTGCCAGCAGCTTAGCGCCTGGACAGGGGTCATGGGCTTTCTTT.

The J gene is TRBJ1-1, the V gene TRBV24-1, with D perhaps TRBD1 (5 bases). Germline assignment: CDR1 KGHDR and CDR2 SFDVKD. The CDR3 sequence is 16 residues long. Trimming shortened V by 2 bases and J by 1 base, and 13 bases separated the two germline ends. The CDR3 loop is CATSDSSGGANTEAFF. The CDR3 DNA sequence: TGTGCCACCAGTGATTCCTCTGGAGGGGCGAACACTGAAGCTTTCTTT.

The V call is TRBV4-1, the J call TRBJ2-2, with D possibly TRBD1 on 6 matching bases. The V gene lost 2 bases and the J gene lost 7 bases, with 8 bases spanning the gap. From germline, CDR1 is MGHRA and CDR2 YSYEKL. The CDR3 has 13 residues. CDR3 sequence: CASSQQTGGELFF. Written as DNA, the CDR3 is TGCGCCAGCAGCCAACAGACAGGCGGGGAGCTGTTTTTT.

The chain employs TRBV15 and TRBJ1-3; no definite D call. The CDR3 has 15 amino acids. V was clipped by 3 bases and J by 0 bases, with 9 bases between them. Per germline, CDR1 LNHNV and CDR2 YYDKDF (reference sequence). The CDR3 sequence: CATSRQTVSGNTIYF. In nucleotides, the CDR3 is TGTGCCACCAGCAGGCAAACAGTCTCTGGAAACACCATATATTTT.

The CDR3 DNA reads TGTGCCAGCAGCGTAGGAGGACAGGCCCTCTATGGCTACACCTTC. This encodes CASSVGGQALYGYTF. The chain uses TRBV9 and TRBJ1-2, with 7 bases matching TRBD1. J gave up 4 bases and V 0 bases, and 6 bases lay outside the gene matches. This CDR3 contains 15 residues. Germline V gene lookup returns CDR1 SGDLS and CDR2 YYNGEE.

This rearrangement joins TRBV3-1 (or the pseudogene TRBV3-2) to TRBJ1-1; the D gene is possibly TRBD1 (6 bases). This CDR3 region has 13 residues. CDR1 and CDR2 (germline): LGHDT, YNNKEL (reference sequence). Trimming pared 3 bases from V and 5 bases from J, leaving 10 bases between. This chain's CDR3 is CASSQGAGTEAFF. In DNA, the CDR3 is TGTGCCAGCAGCCAGGGGGCAGGGACTGAAGCTTTCTTT.

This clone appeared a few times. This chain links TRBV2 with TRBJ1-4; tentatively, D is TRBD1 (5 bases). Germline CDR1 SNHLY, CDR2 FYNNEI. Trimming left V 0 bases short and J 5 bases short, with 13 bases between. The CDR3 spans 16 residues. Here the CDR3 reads CASSEAGWGVNEKLFF. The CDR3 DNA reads TGTGCCAGCAGTGAAGCGGGGTGGGGCGTGAATGAAAAACTGTTTTTT.

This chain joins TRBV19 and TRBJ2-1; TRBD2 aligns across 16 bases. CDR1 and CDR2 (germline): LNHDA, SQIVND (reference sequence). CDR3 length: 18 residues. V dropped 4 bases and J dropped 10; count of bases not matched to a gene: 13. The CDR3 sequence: CASSTKGLAGGPAYEQFF. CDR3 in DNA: TGTGCCAGTAGTACCAAGGGACTAGCGGGGGGGCCTGCTTACGAGCAGTTCTTC. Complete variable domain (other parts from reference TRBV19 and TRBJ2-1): DGGITQSPKYLFRKEGQNVTLSCEQNLNHDAMYWYRQDPGQGLRLIYYSQIVNDFQKGDIAEGYSVSREKKESFPLTVTSAQKNPTAFYLCASSTKGLAGGPAYEQFFGPGTRLTVL.

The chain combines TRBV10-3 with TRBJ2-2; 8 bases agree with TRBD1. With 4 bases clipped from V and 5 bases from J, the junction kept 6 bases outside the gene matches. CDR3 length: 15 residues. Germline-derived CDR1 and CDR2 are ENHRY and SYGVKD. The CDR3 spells CAISVGTGITGELFF. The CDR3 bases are TGTGCCATCAGTGTTGGGACAGGAATTACCGGGGAGCTGTTTTTT.

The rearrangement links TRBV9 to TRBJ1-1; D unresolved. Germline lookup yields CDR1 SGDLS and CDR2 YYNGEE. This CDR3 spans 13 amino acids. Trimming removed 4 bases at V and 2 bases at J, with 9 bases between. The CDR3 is CASSPLGNTEAFF. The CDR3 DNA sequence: TGTGCCAGCAGCCCCCTGGGCAACACTGAAGCTTTCTTT.